The rows below give T cell receptor beta chains drawn from one sample of a study of blood T cell repertoires in COVID-19. The table came from immunoSEQ multiplex PCR; TCRdb's copy has only in-frame clones and leaves some out. The sample gives about 250,000 clones, around 83% of which show up once; around 6% is in the top ten. The material sequenced was peripheral blood. All receptors come from a man at least 80 years old with acute or convalescent COVID-19. Both conserved end residues are part of each CDR3. D genes are given only for firm matches. Clone size is shown for a subset of rows, as once, few, many or a class of expanded clone.

TRBJ2-3 | . | TRBV5-5 | TRBD1 | TGTGCCAGCACCCTACCCGGGACAGGGGGCACAGATACGCAGTATTTT | CASTLPGTGGTDTQYF
TRBJ1-2 | . | TRBV11-2 | . | TGTGCCAGCAGCTTAGCCAGCTCCGGGTTCCGACTCTTC | CASSLASSGFRLF
TRBJ2-1 | few | TRBV5-6 | TRBD2 | TGTGCCAGCAGCTTGGGGCGGGGGGTTTTCTACAATGAGCAGTTCTTC | CASSLGRGVFYNEQFF
TRBJ2-3 | . | TRBV27 | TRBD1 | TGTGCCAGCAGGGGGAATGACAGGGGTGCAGATACGCAGTATTTT | CASRGNDRGADTQYF
TRBJ1-3 | . | TRBV11-2 | . | TGTGCCAGCAGCTTAATGCGGGGGGATTTCTCTGGAAACACCATATATTTT | CASSLMRGDFSGNTIYF
TRBJ2-2 | once | TRBV10-3 | . | TGTGCCATCAGTGAGCGAGGGGGGGCCAACACCGGGGAGCTGTTTTTT | CAISERGGANTGELFF
TRBJ2-2 | . | TRBV25-1 | . | TGTGCCAGCAGTGAATATATCCTCGGCGGATCGAACACCGGGGAGCTGTTTTTT | CASSEYILGGSNTGELFF
TRBJ1-2 | once | TRBV6-6 | . | TGTGCCAGCAGCCCCCCCTTAAGGGGTGCTGGCTACACCTTC | CASSPPLRGAGYTF
TRBJ2-3 | . | TRBV18 | TRBD2 | TGTGCCAGCTCACTACTAGCGGGGGGAGATACGCAGTATTTT | CASSLLAGGDTQYF
TRBJ2-1 | . | TRBV5-5 | TRBD2 | TGTGCCAGCAGCTTGGCTTCGGGCGGGAGCTCCTACAATGAGCAGTTCTTC | CASSLASGGSSYNEQFF
TRBJ2-7 | . | TRBV4-1 | TRBD2 | TGCGCCAGCAGCCCAGGACTAGCGGGATACCGCGAGCAGTACTTC | CASSPGLAGYREQYF
TRBJ2-7 | . | TRBV3-1/TRBV3-2 | . | TGTGCCAGCAGCCGATTCCAGGGCCCCTACGAGCAGTACTTC | CASSRFQGPYEQYF
TRBJ2-7 | . | TRBV3-1/TRBV3-2 | . | TGTGCCAGCAGCGCGTTTGGGGTTACCTTAGGCGGGGAGCAGTACTTC | CASSAFGVTLGGEQYF
TRBJ1-3 | . | TRBV28 | . | TGTGCCAGCAGTTTACCCCCCCGGGGGACCTTTGGAAACACCATATATTTT | CASSLPPRGTFGNTIYF
TRBJ2-1 | . | TRBV5-4 | TRBD2 | TGTGCCAGCAGCAGGACTAGCGGGCGGCCCCTATACAATGAGCAGTTCTTC | CASSRTSGRPLYNEQFF
TRBJ2-7 | . | TRBV6-5 | TRBD2 | TGTGCCAGTCGGCGGGAGGGAAGCGGCGAGCAGTACTTC | CASRREGSGEQYF
TRBJ1-6 | . | TRBV12-3/TRBV12-4 | TRBD1 | TGTGCCAGCAGTGGGGACAGGGAAACACCCCTCCACTTT | CASSGDRETPLHF
TRBJ2-7 | . | TRBV7-8 | . | TGTGCCAGCAGCAGATACCAGGGGTTTACCTACGAGCAGTACTTC | CASSRYQGFTYEQYF
TRBJ2-7 | . | TRBV28 | . | TGTGCCAGCATGGCGGGATCCTCCTACGAGCAGTACTTC | CASMAGSSYEQYF
TRBJ2-5 | . | TRBV5-1 | TRBD2 | TGCGCCAGCAGCCCGACTAGCGGGAGTGCGACCCAGTACTTC | CASSPTSGSATQYF
TRBJ2-1 | . | TRBV9 | . | TGTGCCAGCAGCGTCACGGGGGGCCCCTACAATGAGCAGTTCTTC | CASSVTGGPYNEQFF
TRBJ1-6 | . | TRBV3-1/TRBV3-2 | . | TGTGCCAGCAGCCGGACCATAAGGGGGGGCTCCTATAATTCACCCCTCCACTTT | CASSRTIRGGSYNSPLHF
TRBJ1-1 | . | TRBV6-1 | . | TGTGCCAGCAGTGAACGACGACAGAGGACTGAAGCTTTCTTT | CASSERRQRTEAFF
TRBJ2-7 | . | TRBV5-1 | TRBD2 | TGCGCCAGCAGCTCGGGACTAGCGGGAGATAAGTACGAGCAGTACTTC | CASSSGLAGDKYEQYF
TRBJ1-4 | . | TRBV4-1 | . | TGCGCCAGCAGCCGGGCGGGGGCAACTAATGAAAAACTGTTTTTT | CASSRAGATNEKLFF
TRBJ1-1 | . | TRBV18 | . | TGTGCCAGCTCACAGCGGGGTGGGATGAACACTGAAGCTTTCTTT | CASSQRGGMNTEAFF
TRBJ2-5 | . | TRBV5-6 | TRBD2 | TGTGCCAGCAGCTTGTTCAGGCTAGCGGGGGACAGAGGAGAGACCCAGTACTTC | CASSLFRLAGDRGETQYF
TRBJ2-1 | few | TRBV30 | . | TGTGCCTGGAGTGTACAATACAATGAGCAGTTCTTC | CAWSVQYNEQFF
TRBJ2-7 | . | TRBV3-1/TRBV3-2 | TRBD1 | TGTGCCAGCAGTAACAGGGGTGGATACGAGCAGTACTTC | CASSNRGGYEQYF
TRBJ2-5 | . | TRBV7-2 | TRBD2 | TGTGCCAGCAGCTTAGTTAGCGGGGCCCAAGAGACCCAGTACTTC | CASSLVSGAQETQYF
TRBJ1-2 | . | TRBV28 | TRBD1 | TGTGCCAGCAGTTTCCCGGGACAGAACGTCCTAATATATGGCTACACCTTC | CASSFPGQNVLIYGYTF
TRBJ1-1 | few | TRBV6-5 | . | TGTGCCAGCACCTCGACAGAGAACACTGAAGCTTTCTTT | CASTSTENTEAFF
TRBJ2-7 | few | TRBV6-5 | . | TGTGCCAGCAGTTCACTGGGCACCTACGAGCAGTACTTC | CASSSLGTYEQYF
TRBJ2-3 | . | TRBV9 | . | TGTGCCAGCAGCTCCGGGGACTTCCGCACAGATACGCAGTATTTT | CASSSGDFRTDTQYF
TRBJ2-5 | once | TRBV5-1 | TRBD2 | TGCGCCAGCAGCTTGACTAGCGGGAGGCAAGAGACCCAGTACTTC | CASSLTSGRQETQYF
TRBJ2-1 | . | TRBV5-1 | TRBD2 | TGCGCCAGCAGCTTAGGCCTAGCGGTTGCCAATGAGCAGTTCTTC | CASSLGLAVANEQFF
TRBJ1-3 | . | TRBV7-9 | TRBD1 | TGTGCCACCCGTGAACAGGGGGCAGTCTCTGGAAACACCATATATTTT | CATREQGAVSGNTIYF
TRBJ1-1 | . | TRBV9 | . | TGTGCCAGCAGTAAGGGAGCGAACACTGAAGCTTTCTTT | CASSKGANTEAFF
TRBJ1-5 | . | TRBV19 | TRBD1 | TGTGCCAGTAGTACTCGGACAGGGAGAGTGGGCAATCAGCCCCAGCATTTT | CASSTRTGRVGNQPQHF
TRBJ1-2 | few | TRBV19 | TRBD1 | TGTGCCAGTAGCCAACATCCGGGACAGGGGCCTAACTATGGCTACACCTTC | CASSQHPGQGPNYGYTF
TRBJ2-1 | few | TRBV6-4 | TRBD2 | TGTGCCAGCAGTGTGGCTAGCGGGGGGCTTGGCAATGAGCAGTTCTTC | CASSVASGGLGNEQFF
TRBJ2-7 | . | TRBV15 | TRBD2 | TGTGCCACCAGCAGAGATTGGGGTACGGGGGGACCCTCCTACGAGCAGTACTTC | CATSRDWGTGGPSYEQYF
TRBJ1-2 | . | TRBV3-1/TRBV3-2 | . | TGTGCCAGCAGCCACACGGGATTTTCGGATGGCTACACCTTC | CASSHTGFSDGYTF
TRBJ2-1 | . | TRBV6-5 | TRBD2 | TGTGCCAGCAGTTACTCTAGCGGGGGACCCCTCAATGAGCAGTTCTTC | CASSYSSGGPLNEQFF
TRBJ1-5 | . | TRBV6-7 | TRBD1 | TGTGCCAGCAGTTACTCGAGGACAGGGTATAGCAATCAGCCCCAGCATTTT | CASSYSRTGYSNQPQHF
TRBJ1-2 | . | TRBV19 | . | TGTGCCAGTAGTGTAACAGGGTATGGCTACACCTTC | CASSVTGYGYTF
TRBJ2-7 | once | TRBV10-3 | TRBD1 | TGTGCCATCAGTGAGTCGAGAAGGGGGCGCCGGTACGAGCAGTACTTC | CAISESRRGRRYEQYF
TRBJ1-5 | . | TRBV27 | TRBD1 | TGTGCCAGCAGAGATCGGACAGGGGTTAATCAGCCCCAGCATTTT | CASRDRTGVNQPQHF
TRBJ2-3 | . | TRBV3-1/TRBV3-2 | . | TGTGCCAGCAGCCCCGGGATCAACACAGATACGCAGTATTTT | CASSPGINTDTQYF